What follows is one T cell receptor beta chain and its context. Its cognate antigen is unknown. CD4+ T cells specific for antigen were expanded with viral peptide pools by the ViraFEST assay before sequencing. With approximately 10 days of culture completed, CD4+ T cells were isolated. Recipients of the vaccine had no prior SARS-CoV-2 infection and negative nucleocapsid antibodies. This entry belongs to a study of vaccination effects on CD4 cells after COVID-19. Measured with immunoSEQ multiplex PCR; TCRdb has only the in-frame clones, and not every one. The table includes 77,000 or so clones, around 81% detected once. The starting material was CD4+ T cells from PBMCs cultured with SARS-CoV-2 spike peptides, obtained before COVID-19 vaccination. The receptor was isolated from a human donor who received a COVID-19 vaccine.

CDR3 DNA: TGCGCCAGCAGCTGGGGGGGTCGGGATTCACCCCTCCACTTT. This encodes CASSWGGRDSPLHF. The rearrangement uses TRBV5-1 and TRBJ1-6; maybe TRBD1 (5 bases). This CDR3 comprises 14 residues. Germline loops: CDR1 SGHRS, CDR2 YFSETQ. Trimming removed 3 bases from V and 8 bases from J, with 12 bases in between.